This T cell receptor (beta chain) was identified in a study of blood T cell repertoires in COVID-19. Study-wide background: From T cells, B-cell-depleted T cells, or PBMCs came the material, which was cDNA or gDNA.

The CDR3 consists of 14 residues. With 0 bases clipped from V and 6 bases from J, the junction kept 6 bases outside the gene matches. In germline, CDR1 is SQVTM, CDR2 ANQGSEA. How the authors handled the data: Reference gene primer amplification gave estimated nucleated cell counts. Clones were sequenced by immunoSEQ multiplex PCR, and TCRdb holds only the in-frame ones, with some missing. D and trimming were read from the DNA, whereas the V and J calls and clone size are those reported in that table. Of about 110,000 clones detected, around 89% appear once; the ten largest clones hold around 3.2%. The chain joins TRBV29-1 to TRBJ2-7; 9 bases are a match to TRBD1. Sequencing input: peripheral blood. The TCR comes from a woman in her fifties or sixties with acute or convalescent COVID-19. CDR3 bases: TGCAGCGTTGAAGATGGACAGGGGTCGGCCGAGCAGTACTTC. Amino acids: CSVEDGQGSAEQYF.